What follows are 30 T cell receptor beta chains derived from one specimen sequenced in a study of shared clonotypes between healthy human individuals. Clones were sequenced by immunoSEQ multiplex PCR, and TCRdb holds only the in-frame ones, with some missing. The table shows roughly 660,000 clones, with 90% occurring only once. Sequencing was done on a sample of memory CD8+ T cells from PBMCs. Subset: CD45RO+ cells pooled with CCR7-negative TemRA cells. The receptor source for this set is a man aged 18 to 29 in good health. Some clones in this sample may be carry-over from other donors' samples.

CDR3 coding DNA: TGCGCCAGCAGCCAATTCCCGGGACAGAGGTACAACTATGGCTACACCTTC. As protein: CASSQFPGQRYNYGYTF. The V call is TRBV4-3, the J call TRBJ1-2; 7 nucleotides match TRBD1. CDR1 and CDR2 (germline): LGHNA, YSLEER. V lost 2 bases and J lost 2; bases outside the gene matches: 11. The CDR3 spans 17 residues.

The chain links TRBV4-1 to TRBJ1-5; 9 nucleotides line up with TRBD1. With 1 base clipped from V and 2 bases from J, the junction kept 6 bases outside the gene matches. The germline CDR1 and CDR2 sequences are MGHRA and YSYEKL. This CDR3 contains 17 residues. Here the CDR3 DNA reads TGCGCCAGCAGCCAAGGCACAGGGGGCTCCCGCAATCAGCCCCAGCATTTT. Its protein is CASSQGTGGSRNQPQHF.

The genes are TRBV5-1 and TRBJ2-7; the D is unclear. Trimming removed 1 base from V and 1 base from J, with 9 bases in between. CDR3 length equals 14 residues. The germline V gene encodes CDR1 SGHRS and CDR2 YFSETQ. The CDR3 bases are TGCGCCAGCAGCTTGTTAAATCGATCCTACGAGCAGTACTTC. It is translated as CASSLLNRSYEQYF.

V gene TRBV7-4 combines with J gene TRBJ2-1; 7 bases align to TRBD2. Per the germline V gene, CDR1 is SGHVT and CDR2 is SQSDAQ. The CDR3 is made up of 17 amino acids. V dropped 1 base and J dropped 6; count of bases not matched to a gene: 12. The CDR3, as DNA: TGTGCCAGCAGCTTAGAAGCTAGCGGACCGCCCGGCAATGAGCAGTTCTTC. Its translation is CASSLEASGPPGNEQFF.

The gene calls are TRBV28 and TRBJ2-1, with a possible D match to TRBD2 (5 bases). V was cut by 3 bases and J by 12 bases, with 21 bases left in between. Germline-derived CDR1 and CDR2 are MDHEN and SYDVKM. This CDR3 has 15 residues. The CDR3 here is CASSFSTGVVGLQFF. CDR3 coding DNA: TGTGCCAGCAGTTTCAGTACCGGGGTGGTGGGGTTGCAGTTCTTC.

This clone showed up just once. V is TRBV18 and J is TRBJ2-5; 10 nucleotides match TRBD2. CDR1 is KGHSH and CDR2 is LQKENI in the germline V gene. The CDR3 is made up of 18 amino acids. The ends lost 0 bases at V and 0 bases at J; junction bases unmatched: 7. CDR3 loop: CASSPPALAGRYQETQYF. The CDR3 DNA sequence: TGTGCCAGCTCACCACCGGCACTAGCGGGGAGATACCAAGAGACCCAGTACTTC.

This rearrangement joins TRBV6-6 to TRBJ2-1; D is perhaps TRBD1 (6 bases). V dropped 3 bases and J dropped 1 base, with 7 bases sitting between them. The germline V gene encodes CDR1 MNHNY and CDR2 SVGAGI (reference sequence). This CDR3 has 14 residues. This CDR3 is CASSYQGSYNEQFF. As DNA, the CDR3 is TGTGCCAGCAGTTATCAGGGGTCCTACAATGAGCAGTTCTTC.

The chain is built from TRBV11-2 and TRBJ1-3, with a possible D match to TRBD1 (5 bases). In germline, CDR1 is SGHAT, CDR2 FQNNGV. V gave up 5 bases and J gave up 7 bases, with 12 bases separating them. This CDR3 is 13 amino acids long. CDR3 DNA: TGTGCCAGCAGCCGGGGGGGGAGGAACACCATATATTTT. Translated, it gives CASSRGGRNTIYF.

This chain links TRBV5-6 with TRBJ2-1; 12 bases line up with TRBD1. Looked up from germline, CDR1 is SGHDT and CDR2 is YYEEEE. CDR3 size: 15 residues. V lost 2 bases and J lost 9; bases outside the gene matches: 6. DNA of the CDR3: TGTGCCAGCAGCTTAGAGGGACAGGGGGCTCTTGAGCAGTTCTTC. Encoded protein: CASSLEGQGALEQFF.

The V call is TRBV29-1, the J call TRBJ2-7; perhaps D is TRBD1 or TRBD2 (5 bases each). The CDR3 has 15 residues. The germline V gene has CDR1 SQVTM and CDR2 ANQGSEA. V lost 2 bases, J lost 1 base, and 15 bases lay in between. The CDR3 region is CSVEPLLGVSYEQYF. The CDR3 region has the DNA TGCAGCGTTGAACCCCTCTTGGGGGTTTCCTACGAGCAGTACTTC.

The chain employs TRBV7-9 and TRBJ2-7; D not certain. The V end was cut by 8 bases, the J end by 3 bases, with 8 bases between. This CDR3 is built from 11 residues. From germline, CDR1 is SEHNR and CDR2 FQNEAQ (reference sequence). The CDR3 sequence is CASAPLYEQYF. CDR3 in DNA: TGTGCCAGCGCCCCCCTCTACGAGCAGTACTTC.

This clone was seen once. This chain joins TRBV6-5 and TRBJ1-1; 8 nucleotides line up with TRBD1. The trim removed 6 bases at V and 4 bases at J, leaving 4 bases unmatched. Germline values: CDR1 MNHEY, CDR2 SVGAGI. The CDR3 spans 13 residues. For the CDR3, the DNA is TGTGCCAGCAGCCAGGGGGCTGGCACTGAAGCTTTCTTT. Translating gives CASSQGAGTEAFF.

This chain connects TRBV7-7 to TRBJ1-1; D ambiguous. CDR1 and CDR2 from the germline V gene are SSHAT and FNYEAQ (reference sequence). The CDR3 has 16 residues. V was trimmed by 5 bases and J by 0 bases, leaving 16 bases between them. The CDR3 here is CASSPPGSLMNTEAFF. The CDR3 DNA reads TGTGCCAGCAGCCCGCCTGGGAGCCTCATGAACACTGAAGCTTTCTTT.

This clone was picked up one time. This chain connects TRBV27 to TRBJ1-1; possibly TRBD1 for D (6 bases). This CDR3 has 11 amino acids. V was clipped by 4 bases and J by 11 bases, with 11 bases between them. Germline-derived CDR1 and CDR2 are MNHEY and SMNVEV (reference sequence). CDR3 in amino acids: CASSSRGFAFF. As DNA, the CDR3 is TGTGCCAGCAGTTCCAGGGGTTTCGCTTTCTTT.

This rearrangement joins TRBV6-5 to TRBJ1-1; no clear D. Germline loops: CDR1 MNHEY, CDR2 SVGAGI. This CDR3 spans 13 amino acids. V shed 6 bases and J shed 1 base, with 9 bases lying between them. As DNA, the CDR3 is TGTGCCAGCAGATTTTGGGCGAACACTGAAGCTTTCTTT. Encoded protein: CASRFWANTEAFF.

The rearrangement joins TRBV11-2 to TRBJ2-1, with D possibly being TRBD1 or TRBD2 (5 bases each). Trimming took off 1 base at V and 4 bases at J, with 8 bases between the two ends. The CDR3 spans 14 residues. The V gene's germline CDR1 is SGHAT and CDR2 FQNNGV. Here the CDR3 reads CASSLAGPYNEQFF. The CDR3, as DNA: TGTGCCAGCAGCTTAGCGGGACCTTACAATGAGCAGTTCTTC.

For the CDR3, the DNA is TGTGCCAGCAGTTACTCACCCCAGATCAACACCGGGGAGCTGTTTTTT. Protein sequence: CASSYSPQINTGELFF. The J gene is TRBJ2-2, the V gene TRBV6-5; D call uncertain. The CDR3 has 16 amino acids. Per the germline V gene, CDR1 is MNHEY and CDR2 is SVGAGI. The ends were cut back, 0 bases at V and 2 bases at J, with 10 bases in the middle.

The chain combines TRBV15 with TRBJ2-7; 7 bases agree with TRBD1. Germline V CDR1 and CDR2: LNHNV, YYDKDF (reference sequence). The CDR3 is 14 residues long. J lost 6 bases, V lost 4 bases, and 9 bases had no gene match. CDR3 nucleotide sequence: TGTGCCACCAGCACATCGACAGGGCTGGGCGAGCAGTACTTC. This codes for CATSTSTGLGEQYF.

CDR3 amino acids: CAVLDSLNYGYTF. DNA of the CDR3: TGTGCCGTTCTGGATAGTCTTAACTATGGCTACACCTTC. The chain links TRBV6-6 to TRBJ1-2; the D is unclear. Trimming left V 11 bases short and J 1 base short, with 14 bases between. This CDR3 is built from 13 residues. Germline V CDR1 and CDR2: MNHNY, SVGAGI (reference sequence).

This chain joins TRBV4-1 and TRBJ2-1; maybe TRBD2 (5 bases). Germline V CDR1 and CDR2: MGHRA, YSYEKL. The ends were cut back, 4 bases at V and 8 bases at J, with 24 bases in the middle. CDR3 length: 17 amino acids. The CDR3 protein is CASSLQDVRLSLDEQFF. The CDR3 DNA reads TGCGCCAGCAGCCTCCAAGATGTCAGACTATCACTCGATGAGCAGTTCTTC.

CDR3 sequence reads: CSVEGGNRPSGYTF. CDR3 bases: TGCAGCGTTGAAGGGGGAAATAGACCTTCGGGCTACACCTTC. The rearrangement joins TRBV29-1 to TRBJ1-2; D gene uncertain. Germline values: CDR1 SQVTM, CDR2 ANQGSEA. Trimming pared 1 base from V and 8 bases from J, leaving 17 bases between. The CDR3 runs to 14 residues.

With respect to this clone: Different DNA sequences within this sample yield the same CDR3. The chain has TRBV28 and TRBJ2-3, with 8 bases that match TRBD2. J was trimmed by 3 bases and V by 1 base; bases with no gene match: 0. Per germline, CDR1 MDHEN and CDR2 SYDVKM. The CDR3 contains 14 residues. CDR3 sequence: CASSLSSGTDTQYF. The CDR3 region has the DNA TGTGCCAGCAGTTTATCTAGCGGGACAGATACGCAGTATTTT.

This clone appeared once. The chain employs TRBV7-8 and TRBJ1-5; weak D call: TRBD1 (6 bases). Per the germline V gene, CDR1 is SGHVS and CDR2 is FQNEAQ. The CDR3 has 14 amino acids. Between the trimmed V and J ends, which lost 4 bases and 2 bases, there was a span of 9 bases. The CDR3 protein is CASSWTDGNQPQHF. As DNA, the CDR3 is TGTGCCAGCAGCTGGACAGATGGCAATCAGCCCCAGCATTTT.

This chain joins TRBV10-3 and TRBJ1-2; a weak D match, TRBD1 (5 bases). This CDR3 has 19 residues. The germline CDR1 and CDR2 sequences are ENHRY and SYGVKD. The ends were cut back, 0 bases at V and 4 bases at J, with 24 bases in the middle. CDR3 protein: CAISESFRDQLSRGYGYTF. The CDR3, as DNA: TGTGCCATCAGTGAGTCGTTCCGGGACCAACTCTCCCGCGGCTATGGCTACACCTTC.

This clone showed up just once. The chain combines TRBV25-1 with TRBJ2-3; tentative D call: TRBD2 (5 bases). From germline, CDR1 is MGHDK and CDR2 SYGVNS. V was pared by 5 bases and J by 0 bases, with 6 bases between. This CDR3 has 13 residues. Here the CDR3 DNA reads TGTGCCAGCAGTCTAGCCAGCACAGATACGCAGTATTTT. As protein: CASSLASTDTQYF.

This sequence joins TRBV30 and TRBJ2-3; D may be TRBD2 (5 bases). The CDR3 is 13 amino acids. Germline V CDR1 and CDR2: GTSNPN, SVGIG (reference sequence). V lost 0 bases to trimming and J lost 6 bases, with 10 bases between them. CDR3 nucleotide sequence: TGTGCCTGGAGTGTGACGGGATGGGATACGCAGTATTTT. Translated: CAWSVTGWDTQYF.

This sequence joins TRBV27 and TRBJ2-7; tentative D call: TRBD1 (5 bases). The germline V and J ends were trimmed by 5 bases and 0 bases, with 14 bases remaining between them. Germline assignment: CDR1 MNHEY and CDR2 SMNVEV (reference sequence). This CDR3 has 15 amino acids. CDR3 protein: CASSPWTSSSYEQYF. CDR3 nucleotide sequence: TGTGCCAGCAGTCCTTGGACAAGCAGCTCCTACGAGCAGTACTTC.

The genes are TRBV27 and TRBJ2-1, with D unclear. The CDR3 has 13 amino acids. Trimming shortened V by 6 bases and J by 7 bases, and 13 bases separated the two germline ends. The V gene's germline CDR1 is MNHEY and CDR2 SMNVEV (reference sequence). The chain's CDR3 is CASSPNSMNEQFF. The CDR3 DNA sequence: TGTGCCAGCAGCCCTAATTCTATGAATGAGCAGTTCTTC.

J is TRBJ1-5 and V is TRBV10-3; no clear D. Germline CDR1 reads ENHRY; CDR2 reads SYGVKD. Trimming removed 0 bases at V and 0 bases at J, with 15 bases between. The CDR3 length is 18 residues. CDR3 in DNA: TGTGCCATCAGTGAGTCGCGTGCTGAGGGCGGTAGCAATCAGCCCCAGCATTTT. Residues: CAISESRAEGGSNQPQHF.

This chain connects TRBV27 to TRBJ1-2; D is unclear. The germline V and J ends were trimmed by 5 bases and 5 bases, with 18 bases remaining between them. From germline, CDR1 is MNHEY and CDR2 SMNVEV (reference sequence). The CDR3 is 15 amino acids. The CDR3 DNA sequence: TGTGCCAGCAGTCGCGCTAGGGCCACTGGATATGGCTACACCTTC. This translates into CASSRARATGYGYTF.